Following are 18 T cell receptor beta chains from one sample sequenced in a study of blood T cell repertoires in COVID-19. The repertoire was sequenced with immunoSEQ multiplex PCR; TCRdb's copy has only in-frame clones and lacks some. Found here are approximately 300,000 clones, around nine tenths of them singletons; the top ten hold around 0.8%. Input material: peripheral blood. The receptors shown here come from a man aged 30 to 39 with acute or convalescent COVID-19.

The CDR3 sequence is CASSYSGGNTIYF. The CDR3 bases are TGTGCCAGCAGTTATTCGGGGGGAAACACCATATATTTT. V gene TRBV6-2 or TRBV6-3 combines with J gene TRBJ1-3; D is unresolved. The CDR3 extends over 13 amino acids. V lost 3 bases and J 4 bases, leaving 7 bases between the germline ends. The germline CDR1 and CDR2 sequences are MNHEY and SVGEGT.

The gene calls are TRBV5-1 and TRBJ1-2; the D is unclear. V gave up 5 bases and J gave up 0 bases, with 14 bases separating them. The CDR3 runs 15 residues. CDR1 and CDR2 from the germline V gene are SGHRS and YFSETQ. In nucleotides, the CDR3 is TGCGCCAGCAGGAGGAGTGGAGGTACTAACTATGGCTACACCTTC. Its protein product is CASRRSGGTNYGYTF.

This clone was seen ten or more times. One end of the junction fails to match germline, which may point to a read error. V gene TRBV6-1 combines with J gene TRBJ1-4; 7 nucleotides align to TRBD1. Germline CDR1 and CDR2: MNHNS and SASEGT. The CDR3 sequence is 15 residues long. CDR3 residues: CASREGPGQNEKLFF. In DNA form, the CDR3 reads TGTGCCAGCAGGGAAGGGCCGGGACAGAATGAAAAACTGTTTTTT.

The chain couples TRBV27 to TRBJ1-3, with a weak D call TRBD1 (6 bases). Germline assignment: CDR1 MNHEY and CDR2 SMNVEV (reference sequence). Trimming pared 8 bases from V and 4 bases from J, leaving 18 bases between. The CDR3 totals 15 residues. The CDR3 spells CASAKQGTRGNTIYF. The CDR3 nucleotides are TGTGCCAGCGCCAAACAGGGAACAAGGGGAAACACCATATATTTT.

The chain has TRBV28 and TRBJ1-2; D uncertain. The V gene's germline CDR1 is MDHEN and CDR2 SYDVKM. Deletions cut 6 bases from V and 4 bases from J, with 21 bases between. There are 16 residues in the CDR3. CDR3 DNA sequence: TGTGCCAGCAGATCCCCCATGAGGGTCGACCGCTATGGCTACACCTTC. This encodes CASRSPMRVDRYGYTF.

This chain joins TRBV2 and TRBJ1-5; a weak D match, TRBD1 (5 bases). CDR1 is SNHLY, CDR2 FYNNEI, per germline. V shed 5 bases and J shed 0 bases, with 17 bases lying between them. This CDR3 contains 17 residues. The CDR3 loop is CASSQGRAGGSNQPQHF. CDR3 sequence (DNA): TGTGCCAGCAGTCAGGGCAGGGCGGGGGGTAGCAATCAGCCCCAGCATTTT.

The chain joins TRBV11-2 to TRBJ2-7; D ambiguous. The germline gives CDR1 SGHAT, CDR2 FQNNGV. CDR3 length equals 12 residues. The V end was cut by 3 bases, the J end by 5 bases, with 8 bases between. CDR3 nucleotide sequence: TGTGCCAGCAGCTTTCTAGGAAACGAGCAGTACTTC. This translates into CASSFLGNEQYF.

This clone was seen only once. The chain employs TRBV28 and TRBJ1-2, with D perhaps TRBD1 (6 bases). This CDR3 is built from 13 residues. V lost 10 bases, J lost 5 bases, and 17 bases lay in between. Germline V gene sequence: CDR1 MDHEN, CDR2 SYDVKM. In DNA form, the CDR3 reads TGTGCCACCTTACTCGGACAGATGTATGGCTACACCTTC. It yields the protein CATLLGQMYGYTF.

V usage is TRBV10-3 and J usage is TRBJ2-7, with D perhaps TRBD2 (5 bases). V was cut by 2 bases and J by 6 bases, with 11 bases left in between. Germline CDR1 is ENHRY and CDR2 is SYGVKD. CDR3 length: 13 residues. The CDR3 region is CAISENGKVEQYF. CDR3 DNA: TGTGCCATCAGTGAGAACGGGAAGGTCGAGCAGTACTTC.

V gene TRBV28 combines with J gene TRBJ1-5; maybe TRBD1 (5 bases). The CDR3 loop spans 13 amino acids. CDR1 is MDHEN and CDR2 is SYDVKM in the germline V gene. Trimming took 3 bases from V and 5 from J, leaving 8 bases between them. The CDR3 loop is CASSFTGDQPQHF. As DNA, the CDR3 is TGTGCCAGCAGTTTTACGGGGGATCAGCCCCAGCATTTT.

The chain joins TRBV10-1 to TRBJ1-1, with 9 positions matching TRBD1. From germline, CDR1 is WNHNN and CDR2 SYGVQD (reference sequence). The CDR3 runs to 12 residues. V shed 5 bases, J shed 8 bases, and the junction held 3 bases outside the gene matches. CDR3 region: CASSLGTGEAFF. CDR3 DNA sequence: TGCGCCAGCAGTTTGGGGACAGGGGAAGCTTTCTTT.

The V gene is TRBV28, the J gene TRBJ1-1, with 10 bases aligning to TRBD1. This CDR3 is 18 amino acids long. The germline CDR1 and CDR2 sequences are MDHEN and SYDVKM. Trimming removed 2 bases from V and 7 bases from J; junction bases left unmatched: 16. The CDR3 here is CASSLPGQGFPGPGEAFF. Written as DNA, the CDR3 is TGTGCCAGCAGTTTACCGGGACAGGGGTTCCCTGGTCCCGGTGAAGCTTTCTTT. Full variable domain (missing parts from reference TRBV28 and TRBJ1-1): DVKVTQSSRYLVKRTGEKVFLECVQDMDHENMFWYRQDPGLGLRLIYFSYDVKMKEKGDIPEGYSVSREKKERFSLILESASTNQTSMYLCASSLPGQGFPGPGEAFFGQGTRLTVV.

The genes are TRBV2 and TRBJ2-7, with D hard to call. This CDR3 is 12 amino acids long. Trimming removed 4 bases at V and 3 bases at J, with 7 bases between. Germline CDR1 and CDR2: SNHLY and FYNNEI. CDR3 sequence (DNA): TGTGCCAGCAGTGCAAACAGCTACGAGCAGTACTTC. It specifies CASSANSYEQYF.

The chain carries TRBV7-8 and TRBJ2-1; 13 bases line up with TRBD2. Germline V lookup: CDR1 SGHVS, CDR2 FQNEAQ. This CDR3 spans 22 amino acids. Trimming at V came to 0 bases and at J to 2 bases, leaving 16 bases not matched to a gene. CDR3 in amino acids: CASSLARVPGLAGNWTYNEQFF. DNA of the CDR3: TGTGCCAGCAGCTTAGCGCGGGTTCCGGGACTAGCGGGGAATTGGACCTACAATGAGCAGTTCTTC.

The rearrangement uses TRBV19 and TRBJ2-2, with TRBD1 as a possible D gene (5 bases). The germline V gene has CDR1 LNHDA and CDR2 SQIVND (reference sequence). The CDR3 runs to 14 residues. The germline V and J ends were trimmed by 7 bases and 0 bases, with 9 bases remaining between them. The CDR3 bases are TGTGCCAGTACGCGACAGCCGAACACCGGGGAGCTGTTTTTT. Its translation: CASTRQPNTGELFF.

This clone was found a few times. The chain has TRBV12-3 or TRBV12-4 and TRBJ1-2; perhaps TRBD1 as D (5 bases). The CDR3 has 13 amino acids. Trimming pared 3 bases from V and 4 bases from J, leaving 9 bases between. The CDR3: CASSLGGLYGYTF. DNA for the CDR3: TGTGCCAGCAGTTTGGGGGGACTCTATGGCTACACCTTC.

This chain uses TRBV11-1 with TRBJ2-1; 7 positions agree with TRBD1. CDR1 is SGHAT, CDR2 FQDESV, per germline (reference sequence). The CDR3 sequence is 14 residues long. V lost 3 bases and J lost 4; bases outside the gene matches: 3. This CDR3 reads CASSFLQGYNEQFF. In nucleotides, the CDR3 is TGTGCCAGCAGCTTTTTACAGGGGTACAATGAGCAGTTCTTC.

CDR3 sequence reads: CASSSLSGTGGFEQFF. The DNA for the CDR3 is TGTGCCAGCAGTTCCCTTTCCGGGACAGGGGGCTTTGAGCAGTTCTTC. J is TRBJ2-1 and V is TRBV28; 12 bases match TRBD1. CDR1 is MDHEN and CDR2 is SYDVKM in the germline V gene. This CDR3 has 16 residues. V lost 4 bases, J lost 9 bases, and 10 bases stayed unmatched.